This T cell receptor beta chain emerged from a study of beta chain features in type 1 diabetes. Overall study: Sorted cells, about 99 million in number, were examined across all samples.

Germline lookup yields CDR1 SGHKS and CDR2 YYEKEE (reference sequence). Deletions cut 0 bases from V and 1 base from J, with 9 bases between. This CDR3 has 15 amino acids. Of the isolated RNA, all was reverse transcribed, and so the sequenced material was expressed TCRB transcripts. This table comes from immunoSEQ multiplex PCR, and its TCRdb copy is limited to in-frame clones, with some not included. This sample has about 130,000 clones, with 9.2% found just once. The sequence derives from a man younger than 30 in good health. Sequencing was carried out using central memory CD4+ T cells from blood. The J gene is TRBJ2-3, the V gene TRBV5-5, with D hard to call. Here the CDR3 reads CASSLAPERTDTQYF. For the CDR3, the DNA is TGTGCCAGCAGCTTGGCGCCAGAACGCACAGATACGCAGTATTTT.